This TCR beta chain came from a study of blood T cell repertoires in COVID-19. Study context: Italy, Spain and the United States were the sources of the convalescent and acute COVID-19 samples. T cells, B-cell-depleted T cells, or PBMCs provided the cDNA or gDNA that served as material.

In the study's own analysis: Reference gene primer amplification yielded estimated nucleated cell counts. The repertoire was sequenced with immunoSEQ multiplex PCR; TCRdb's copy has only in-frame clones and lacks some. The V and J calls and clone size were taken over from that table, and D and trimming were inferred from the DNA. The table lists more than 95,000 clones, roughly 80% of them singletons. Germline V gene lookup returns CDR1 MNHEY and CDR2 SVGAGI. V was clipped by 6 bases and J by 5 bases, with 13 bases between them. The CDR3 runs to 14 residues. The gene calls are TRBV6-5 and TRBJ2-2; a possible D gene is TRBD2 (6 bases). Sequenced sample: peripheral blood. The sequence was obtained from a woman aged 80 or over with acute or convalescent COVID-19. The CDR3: CASREGVITGELFF. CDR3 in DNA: TGTGCCAGCAGGGAGGGAGTCATTACCGGGGAGCTGTTTTTT.